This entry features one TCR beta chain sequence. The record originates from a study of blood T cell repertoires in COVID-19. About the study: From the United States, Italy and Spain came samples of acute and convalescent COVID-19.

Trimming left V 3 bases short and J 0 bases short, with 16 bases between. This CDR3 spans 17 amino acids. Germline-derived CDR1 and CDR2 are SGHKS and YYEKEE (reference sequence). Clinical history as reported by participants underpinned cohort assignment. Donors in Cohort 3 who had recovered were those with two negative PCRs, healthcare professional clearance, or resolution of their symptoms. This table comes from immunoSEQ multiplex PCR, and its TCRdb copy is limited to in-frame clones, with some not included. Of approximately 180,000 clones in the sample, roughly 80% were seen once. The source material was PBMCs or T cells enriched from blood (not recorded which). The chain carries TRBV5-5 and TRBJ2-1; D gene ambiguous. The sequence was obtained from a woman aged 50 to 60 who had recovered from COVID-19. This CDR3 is CASSSPQSASSYNEQFF. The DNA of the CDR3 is TGTGCCAGCAGCTCTCCCCAGTCGGCTAGCTCCTACAATGAGCAGTTCTTC.